This T cell receptor beta chain appears in the sequencing data of a study of T cells in Graves' hyperthyroidism and ophthalmopathy. Study-wide points: Peripheral blood also featured most of the thyroid clonotypes expanded above 0.001. Separating ophthalmopathy from stable hyperthyroidism was achieved by a 13 V-J model.

Uncontrolled infection, other autoimmune disease, pregnancy or lactation led to exclusion. The source material, RNA transcripts, was used to amplify TCR beta CDR3 regions. HTBI primers were used for first-round RT-PCR of the TCR CDR3. TCRdb reanalysed the multiplex PCR reads using MiXCR and keeps one entry per CDR3 protein. This table holds roughly 720,000 distinct CDR3 sequences, approximately 15% found once. The sample holds many counts of this clonotype. Its matching antigen is unknown. The germline V gene encodes CDR1 KGHSH and CDR2 LQKENI. Trimming cost V 3 bases and J 2 bases, with 9 bases left between them. The CDR3 is 14 amino acids.

The clonotype originates from a man aged 50 to 60 with Graves' hyperthyroidism. Sequenced: blood. This chain connects TRBV18 to TRBJ2-3; no definite D call. Here the CDR3 reads CASSPSKNTDTQYF. In DNA form, the CDR3 reads TGTGCCAGCTCACCTAGCAAGAACACAGATACGCAGTATTTT.